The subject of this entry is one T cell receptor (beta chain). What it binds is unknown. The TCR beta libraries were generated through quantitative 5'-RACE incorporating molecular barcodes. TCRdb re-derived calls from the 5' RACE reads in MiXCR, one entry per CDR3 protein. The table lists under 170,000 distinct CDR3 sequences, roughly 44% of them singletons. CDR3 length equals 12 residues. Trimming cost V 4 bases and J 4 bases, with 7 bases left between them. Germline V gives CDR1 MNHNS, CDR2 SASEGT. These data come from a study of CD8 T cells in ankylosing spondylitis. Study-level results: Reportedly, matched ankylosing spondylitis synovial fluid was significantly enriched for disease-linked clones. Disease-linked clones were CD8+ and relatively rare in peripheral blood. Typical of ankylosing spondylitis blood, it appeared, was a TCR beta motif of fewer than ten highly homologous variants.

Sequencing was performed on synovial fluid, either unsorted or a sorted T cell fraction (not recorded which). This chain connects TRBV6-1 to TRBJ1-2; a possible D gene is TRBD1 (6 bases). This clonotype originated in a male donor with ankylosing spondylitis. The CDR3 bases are TGTGCCAGCAGTGTGACAGGCTATGGCTACACCTTC. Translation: CASSVTGYGYTF.